The sequence of this T cell receptor beta chain was determined in a study of blood T cell repertoires in COVID-19. Study as a whole: COVID-19 samples collected from the United States, Italy and Spain covered acute and convalescent phases. From T cells, B-cell-depleted T cells, or PBMCs came the material, which was cDNA or gDNA.

V gave up 5 bases and J gave up 1 base; unmatched junction bases: 13. The CDR3 is 18 amino acids. Germline CDR1 MNHNY, CDR2 SVGAGI (reference sequence). In the study's own analysis: Amplified reference gene primers provided the basis for estimating nucleated cell counts. Clones were read by immunoSEQ multiplex PCR, and TCRdb kept only the in-frame ones, dropping some. V, J and clone size are taken as reported in that table, and D and trimming were inferred from the DNA itself. The sample carries 50,000 to 65,000 clones, approximately 89% recorded once. Sequencing was done on a sample of peripheral blood. The sequence came from a human donor in a cohort sampled during active COVID-19. The V and J genes are TRBV6-6 and TRBJ2-7, with 11 bases fitting TRBD2. DNA of the CDR3: TGTGCCAGCAGTCAACTTGCCCCGGGACTAGCGGTTTCCTACGAGCAGTACTTC. The encoded protein is CASSQLAPGLAVSYEQYF.